This T cell receptor (beta chain) derives from a study of blood T cell repertoires in COVID-19. Across the study: Italy, Spain and the United States were the sources of the convalescent and acute COVID-19 samples. The cDNA or gDNA used as material had been derived from T cells, B-cell-depleted T cells, or PBMCs.

The method was immunoSEQ multiplex PCR; TCRdb's version includes in-frame clones alone and lacks a portion of them. The sample gives around 250,000 clones, about 91% of which show up once; roughly 4.5% is in the top ten. In germline, CDR1 is MNHNY, CDR2 SVGAGI (reference sequence). The CDR3 extends over 16 residues, inclusive of both ends. Concerning this clone itself: It is unclear where the CDR3 begins or ends on the DNA, so no DNA is shown, and the CDR3 is as TCRdb lists it.

The genes are TRBV6-6 and TRBJ1-6; the table calls TRBD1, which could not be checked here. The clonotype comes from a woman aged 35 to 49 who had recovered from COVID-19. The sample was peripheral blood. The CDR3 sequence is CASSYARDRVAEGNHF.